Here is one T cell receptor beta chain with its context. Authors' analysis steps: Amplification of reference gene primers provided the estimated nucleated cell counts. TCRdb's table, derived via immunoSEQ multiplex PCR, lists solely in-frame clones and lacks some. The V and J calls and clone size are taken from that table; D and trimming were inferred from the DNA. The repertoire holds 240,000 or so clones, with roughly 82% as singletons. The CDR3 runs to 15 residues. This specimen belongs to a study of blood T cell repertoires in COVID-19. On the study more broadly: T cells, B-cell-depleted T cells, or PBMCs provided the cDNA or gDNA that served as material.

This chain uses TRBV21-1 with TRBJ1-2. TRBV21-1 is flagged as a pseudogene. Sequenced input: peripheral blood. The TCR originated in an older man with acute or convalescent COVID-19. CDR3 region: CASSNGGGLDYGYTF. DNA of the CDR3: TGTGCCAGCAGCAACGGCGGGGGGCTCGACTATGGCTACACCTTC.